This TCR beta chain was recovered during a study of control samples from healthy donors and cancer patients. J lost 4 bases, V lost 3 bases, and 4 bases had no gene match. Germline V CDR1 and CDR2: SGHTS, YDEGEE. This CDR3 comprises 16 residues. Data came from immunoSEQ multiplex PCR; TCRdb stores just in-frame clones and leaves some out. The table records roughly 200,000 clones, 90% to 95% of them present only once. The V and J genes are TRBV5-8 and TRBJ2-3, with TRBD2 matching 14 bases. This receptor was obtained from a man aged 50 to 59 in good health. Sequenced sample: blood. The CDR3 region has the DNA TGTGCCAGCAGCTGGGGGACTAGCGGGGGTTCAGATACGCAGTATTTT. It codes for CASSWGTSGGSDTQYF. The full variable domain, in which reference TRBV5-8 and TRBJ2-3 provide the parts outside the CDR3, is EAGVTQSPTHLIKTRGQQATLRCSPISGHTSVYWYQQALGLGLQFLLWYDEGEERNRGNFPPRFSGRQFPNYSSELNVNALELEDSALYLCASSWGTSGGSDTQYFGPGTRLTVL.